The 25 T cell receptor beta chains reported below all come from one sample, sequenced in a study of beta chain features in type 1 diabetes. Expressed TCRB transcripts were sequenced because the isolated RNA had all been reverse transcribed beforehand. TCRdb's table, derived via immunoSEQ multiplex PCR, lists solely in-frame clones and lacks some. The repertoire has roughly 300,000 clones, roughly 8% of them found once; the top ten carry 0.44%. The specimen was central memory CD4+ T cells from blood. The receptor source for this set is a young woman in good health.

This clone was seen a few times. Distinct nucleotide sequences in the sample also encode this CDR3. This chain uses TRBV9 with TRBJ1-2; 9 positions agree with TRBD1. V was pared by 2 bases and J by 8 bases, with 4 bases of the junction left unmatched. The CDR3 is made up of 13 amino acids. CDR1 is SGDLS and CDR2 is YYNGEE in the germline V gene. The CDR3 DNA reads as TGTGCCAGCAGCGTCGGACAGGGGAAGGGCTACACCTTC. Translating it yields CASSVGQGKGYTF.

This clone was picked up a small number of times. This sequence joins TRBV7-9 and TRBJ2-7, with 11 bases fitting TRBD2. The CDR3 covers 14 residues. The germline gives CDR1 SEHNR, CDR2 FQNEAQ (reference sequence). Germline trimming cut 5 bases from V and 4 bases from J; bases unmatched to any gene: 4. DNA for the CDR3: TGTGCCAGCAGCATCACTAGCGGGAGATACGAGCAGTACTTC. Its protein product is CASSITSGRYEQYF.

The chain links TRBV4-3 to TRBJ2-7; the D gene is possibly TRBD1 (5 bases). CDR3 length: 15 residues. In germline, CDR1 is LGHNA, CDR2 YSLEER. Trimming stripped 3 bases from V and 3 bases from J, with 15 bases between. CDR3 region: CASSHSLRARYEQYF. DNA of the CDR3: TGCGCCAGCAGCCACTCGCTCAGGGCCCGCTACGAGCAGTACTTC.

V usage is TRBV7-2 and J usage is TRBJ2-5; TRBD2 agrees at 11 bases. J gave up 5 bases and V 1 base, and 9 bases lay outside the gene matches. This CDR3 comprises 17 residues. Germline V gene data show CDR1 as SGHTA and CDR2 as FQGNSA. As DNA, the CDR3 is TGTGCCAGCAGCTTAGATAGCGGGAGGGCATCCGCGGAGACCCAGTACTTC. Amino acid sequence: CASSLDSGRASAETQYF.

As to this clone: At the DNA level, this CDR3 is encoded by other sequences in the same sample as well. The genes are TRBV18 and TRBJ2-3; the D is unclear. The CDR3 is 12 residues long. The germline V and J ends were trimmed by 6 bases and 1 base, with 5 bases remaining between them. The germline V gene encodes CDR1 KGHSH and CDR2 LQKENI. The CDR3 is CASSLGTDTQYF. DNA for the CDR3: TGTGCCAGCTCCTTAGGCACAGATACGCAGTATTTT.

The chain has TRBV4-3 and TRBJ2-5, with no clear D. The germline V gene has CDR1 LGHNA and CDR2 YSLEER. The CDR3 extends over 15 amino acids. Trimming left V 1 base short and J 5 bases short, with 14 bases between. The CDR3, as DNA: TGCGCCAGCAGCCAAGTCGTTAGCCATTTGGAGACCCAGTACTTC. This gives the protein CASSQVVSHLETQYF.

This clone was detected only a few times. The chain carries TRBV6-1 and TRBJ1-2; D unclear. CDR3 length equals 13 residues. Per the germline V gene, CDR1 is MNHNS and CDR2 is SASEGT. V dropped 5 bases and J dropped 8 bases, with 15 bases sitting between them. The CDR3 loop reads CASSQNGFRGYTF. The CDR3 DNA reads TGTGCCAGCAGTCAGAATGGATTCCGAGGCTACACCTTC.

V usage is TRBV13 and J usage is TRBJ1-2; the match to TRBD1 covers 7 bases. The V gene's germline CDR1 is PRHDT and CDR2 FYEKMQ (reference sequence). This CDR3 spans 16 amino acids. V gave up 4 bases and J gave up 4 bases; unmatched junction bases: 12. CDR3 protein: CASSSPAESGGYGYTF. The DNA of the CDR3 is TGTGCCAGCAGCTCCCCTGCCGAGTCAGGGGGCTATGGCTACACCTTC.

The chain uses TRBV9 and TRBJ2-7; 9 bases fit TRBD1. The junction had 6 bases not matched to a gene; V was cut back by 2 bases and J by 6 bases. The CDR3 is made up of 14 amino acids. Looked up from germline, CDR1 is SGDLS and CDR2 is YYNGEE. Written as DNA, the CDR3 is TGTGCCAGCAGCGTGGACAGGGGAAATCGCGAGCAGTACTTC. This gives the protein CASSVDRGNREQYF.

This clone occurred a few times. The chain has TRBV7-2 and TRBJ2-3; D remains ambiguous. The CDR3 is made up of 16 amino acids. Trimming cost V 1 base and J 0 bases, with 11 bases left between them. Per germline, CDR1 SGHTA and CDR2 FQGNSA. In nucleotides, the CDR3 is TGTGCCAGCAGCTTAGTTGGGATTTCTAGCACAGATACGCAGTATTTT. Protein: CASSLVGISSTDTQYF.

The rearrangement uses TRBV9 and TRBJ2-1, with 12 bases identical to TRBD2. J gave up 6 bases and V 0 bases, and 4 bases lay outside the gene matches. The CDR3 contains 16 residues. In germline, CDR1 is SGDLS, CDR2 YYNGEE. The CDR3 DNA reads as TGTGCCAGCAGCGTAGCCGGACTAGCGGGATTCAATGAGCAGTTCTTC. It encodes CASSVAGLAGFNEQFF. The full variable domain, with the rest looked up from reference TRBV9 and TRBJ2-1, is DSGVTQTPKHLITATGQRVTLRCSPRSGDLSVYWYQQSLDQGLQFLIQYYNGEERAKGNILERFSAQQFPDLHSELNLSSLELGDSALYFCASSVAGLAGFNEQFFGPGTRLTVL.

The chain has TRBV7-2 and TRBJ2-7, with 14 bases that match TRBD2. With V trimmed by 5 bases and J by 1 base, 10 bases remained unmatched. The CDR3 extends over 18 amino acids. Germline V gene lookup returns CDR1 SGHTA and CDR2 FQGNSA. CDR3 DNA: TGTGCCAGCAGCCACCGCGGGACTAGCGGGGGCTTATCCTACGAGCAGTACTTC. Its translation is CASSHRGTSGGLSYEQYF. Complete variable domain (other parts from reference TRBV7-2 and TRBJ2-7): GAGVSQSPSNKVTEKGKDVELRCDPISGHTALYWYRQSLGQGLEFLIYFQGNSAPDKSGLPSDRFSAERTGGSVSTLTIQRTQQEDSAVYLCASSHRGTSGGLSYEQYFGPGTRLTVT.

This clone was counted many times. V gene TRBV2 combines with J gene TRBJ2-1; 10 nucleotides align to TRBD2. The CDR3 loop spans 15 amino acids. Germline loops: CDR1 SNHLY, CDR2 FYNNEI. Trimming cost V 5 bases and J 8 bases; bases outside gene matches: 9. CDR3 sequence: CASSRTASGSHEQFF. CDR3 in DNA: TGTGCCAGCAGTAGGACGGCTAGCGGGAGTCATGAGCAGTTCTTC.

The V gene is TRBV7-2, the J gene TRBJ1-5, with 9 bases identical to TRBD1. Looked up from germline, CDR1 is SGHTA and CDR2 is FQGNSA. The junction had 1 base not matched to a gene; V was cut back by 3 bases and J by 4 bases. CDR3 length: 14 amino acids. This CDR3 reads CASSLDRGNQPQHF. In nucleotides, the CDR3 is TGTGCCAGCAGCTTGGACAGGGGAAATCAGCCCCAGCATTTT.

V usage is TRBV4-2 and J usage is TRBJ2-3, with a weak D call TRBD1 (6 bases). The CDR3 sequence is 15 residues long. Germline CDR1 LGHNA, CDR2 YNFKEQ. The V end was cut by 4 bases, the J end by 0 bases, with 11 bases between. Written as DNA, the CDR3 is TGTGCCAGCAGCCTGTTGGGGGCTAGCACAGATACGCAGTATTTT. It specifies CASSLLGASTDTQYF.

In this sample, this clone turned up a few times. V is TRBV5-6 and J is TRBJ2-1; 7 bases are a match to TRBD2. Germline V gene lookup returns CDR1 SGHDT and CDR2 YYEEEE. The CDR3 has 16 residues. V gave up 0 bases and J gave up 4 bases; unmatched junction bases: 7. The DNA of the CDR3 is TGTGCCAGCAGCTTGGACGAGTCTAGCGGTTACAATGAGCAGTTCTTC. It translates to CASSLDESSGYNEQFF.

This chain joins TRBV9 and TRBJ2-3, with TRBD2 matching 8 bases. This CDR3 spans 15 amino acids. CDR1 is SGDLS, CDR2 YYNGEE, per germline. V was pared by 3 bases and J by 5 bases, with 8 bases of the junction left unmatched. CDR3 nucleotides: TGTGCCAGCAGCGAGGGGACTAGAAGGGTAGATACGCAGTATTTT. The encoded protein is CASSEGTRRVDTQYF.

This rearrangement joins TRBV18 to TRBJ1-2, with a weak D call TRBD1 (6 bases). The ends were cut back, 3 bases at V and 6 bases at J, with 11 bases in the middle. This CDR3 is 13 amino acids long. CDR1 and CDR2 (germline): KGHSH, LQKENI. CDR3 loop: CASSPVQGDGYTF. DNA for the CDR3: TGTGCCAGCTCACCCGTACAGGGAGATGGCTACACCTTC.

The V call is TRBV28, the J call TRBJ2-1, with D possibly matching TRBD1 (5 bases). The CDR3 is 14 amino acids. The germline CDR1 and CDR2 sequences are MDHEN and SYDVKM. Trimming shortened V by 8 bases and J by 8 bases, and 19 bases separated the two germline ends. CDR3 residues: CASSKPQGIHEQFF. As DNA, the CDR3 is TGTGCCAGCTCGAAACCCCAGGGTATACATGAGCAGTTCTTC.

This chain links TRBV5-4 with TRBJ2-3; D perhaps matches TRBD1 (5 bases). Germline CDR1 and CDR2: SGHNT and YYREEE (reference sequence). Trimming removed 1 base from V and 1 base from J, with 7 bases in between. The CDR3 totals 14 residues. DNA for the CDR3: TGTGCCAGCAGCTTGAGGGGCGGCACAGATACGCAGTATTTT. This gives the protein CASSLRGGTDTQYF.

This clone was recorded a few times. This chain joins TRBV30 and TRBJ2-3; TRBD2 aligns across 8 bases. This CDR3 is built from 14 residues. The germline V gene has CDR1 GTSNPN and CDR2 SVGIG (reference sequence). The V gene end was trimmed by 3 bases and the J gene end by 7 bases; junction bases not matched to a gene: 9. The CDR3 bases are TGTGCCTGGAGCCGATTTATAGCGGGGCATACGCAGTATTTT. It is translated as CAWSRFIAGHTQYF.

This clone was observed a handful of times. CDR3 residues: CASSQAFSGGGYTF. As DNA, the CDR3 is TGCGCCAGCAGCCAAGCGTTTTCCGGCGGTGGCTACACCTTC. V usage is TRBV4-3 and J usage is TRBJ1-2, with D uncertain. Germline loops: CDR1 LGHNA, CDR2 YSLEER. V lost 1 base, J lost 7 bases, and 13 bases lay in between. CDR3 size: 14 residues.

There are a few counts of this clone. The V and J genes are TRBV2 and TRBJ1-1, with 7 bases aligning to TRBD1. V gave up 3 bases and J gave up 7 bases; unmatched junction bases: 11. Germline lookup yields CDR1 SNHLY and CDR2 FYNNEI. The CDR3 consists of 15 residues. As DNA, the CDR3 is TGTGCCAGCAGTGATCAGACAGGGCGTTCGATTGAAGCTTTCTTT. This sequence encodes CASSDQTGRSIEAFF.

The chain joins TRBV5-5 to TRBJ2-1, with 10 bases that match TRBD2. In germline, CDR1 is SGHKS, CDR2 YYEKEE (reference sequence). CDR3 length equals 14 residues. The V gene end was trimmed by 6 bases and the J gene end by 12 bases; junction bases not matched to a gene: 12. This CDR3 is CASTSGVAGGGQFF. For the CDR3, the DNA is TGTGCCAGCACCTCCGGGGTAGCGGGAGGTGGGCAGTTCTTC.

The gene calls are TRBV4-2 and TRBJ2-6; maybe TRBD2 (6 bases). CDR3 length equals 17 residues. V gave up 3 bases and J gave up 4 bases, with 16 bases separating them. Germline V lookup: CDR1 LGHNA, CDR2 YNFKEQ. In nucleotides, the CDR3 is TGTGCCAGCAGCCATTCTAAACGGGGGTCAGGGGCCAACGTCCTGACTTTC. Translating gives CASSHSKRGSGANVLTF.